These 20 T cell receptor beta chains were sequenced from one sample in a study of T cells in Graves' hyperthyroidism and ophthalmopathy. RNA transcripts yielded amplified TCR beta CDR3 regions. Primed by the HTBI set, a first-round RT-PCR was run on the TCR CDR3. One entry per CDR3 protein, called by TCRdb with MiXCR from the multiplex PCR reads. The table shows 450,000 to 650,000 distinct CDR3 sequences, with 12% to 15% occurring only once. Material for sequencing was blood. The receptors derive from a woman in her late teens or twenties with Graves' ophthalmopathy.

As for this clonotype: This may be a read error: a much more frequent sequence differs by one nucleotide. This chain connects TRBV6-1 to TRBJ2-1; D is possibly TRBD1 (9 bases). Germline loops: CDR1 MNHNS, CDR2 SASEGT. V dropped 4 bases and J dropped 7 bases, with 23 bases sitting between them. The CDR3 is 17 amino acids. The CDR3 is CASSGQGQGSGINEQFF. The CDR3 DNA reads TGTGCCAGCAGTGGGCAGGGACAGGGTAGCGGGATTAATGAGCAGTTCTTC.

For this clonotype: This may come from a read error, since a much larger clone is one base off. This chain uses TRBV6-1 with TRBJ2-1; perhaps D is TRBD1 or TRBD2 (5 bases each). The CDR3 has 15 residues. V lost 8 bases and J lost 6, with 20 bases in between. Germline V gives CDR1 MNHNS, CDR2 SASEGT. This CDR3 reads CASSRDGTSPNEQFF. The CDR3 region has the DNA TGTGCCAGCTCACGGGACGGAACCTCTCCCAATGAGCAGTTCTTC.

In this sample, this clonotype turned up once. One end of the junction is discordant with germline, which a read error may explain. The chain carries TRBV4-1 and TRBJ1-4, with D perhaps matching TRBD1 (6 bases). Germline CDR1 MGHRA, CDR2 YSYEKL. The CDR3 runs to 20 residues. The DNA for the CDR3 is TGTGCCAGCAGCCAAGATGGTGTCAGGGGTAGGGCAACTGGCGGGGAAAAACTGTTTTTT. Its translation: CASSQDGVRGRATGGEKLFF.

This clonotype was counted ten times or more. The chain links TRBV5-1 to TRBJ2-5; D remains ambiguous. The CDR3 consists of 17 residues. Trimming took off 1 base at V and 2 bases at J, with 18 bases between the two ends. From germline, CDR1 is SGHRS and CDR2 YFSETQ. Written as DNA, the CDR3 is TGCGCCAGCAGCTTGACCCCCCTACTAAGATTTCAAGAGACCCAGTACTTC. Translation gives CASSLTPLLRFQETQYF.

The chain has TRBV12-3 or TRBV12-4 and TRBJ2-7, with 12 positions matching TRBD2. Germline trimming cut 3 bases from V and 1 base from J; bases unmatched to any gene: 7. The CDR3 length is 17 residues. The CDR3 loop reads CASSFLTSGRGSYEQYF. The CDR3 nucleotides are TGTGCCAGCAGTTTTTTGACTAGCGGGAGAGGATCCTACGAGCAGTACTTC.

This clonotype was seen repeatedly, ten times or more. This chain uses TRBV4-2 with TRBJ1-1, with 8 bases matching TRBD1. V lost 5 bases to trimming and J lost 5 bases; unmatched junction nucleotides: 7. The CDR3 is 14 amino acids. The germline CDR1 and CDR2 sequences are LGHNA and YNFKEQ. In DNA, the CDR3 is TGTGCCAGCAGCGCAGGGGGCGGGTCTACTGAAGCTTTCTTT. This codes for CASSAGGGSTEAFF.

This clonotype was counted many times. The V gene is TRBV2, the J gene TRBJ2-1; D may be TRBD1 (6 bases). Trimming shortened V by 3 bases and J by 0 bases, and 9 bases separated the two germline ends. Germline assignment: CDR1 SNHLY and CDR2 FYNNEI. The CDR3 totals 15 residues. DNA for the CDR3: TGTGCCAGCAGTGAGTCAGGGGCCTCCTACAATGAGCAGTTCTTC. Amino acid sequence: CASSESGASYNEQFF.

There are many counts of this clonotype. The V call is TRBV19, the J call TRBJ2-5; a possible D gene is TRBD1 (6 bases). The V gene's germline CDR1 is LNHDA and CDR2 SQIVND (reference sequence). The ends were cut back, 5 bases at V and 5 bases at J, with 15 bases in the middle. This CDR3 is built from 14 residues. The CDR3 DNA sequence: TGTGCCAGTAGTGCAATCTCAGGGGTGGAGACCCAGTACTTC. Amino acid sequence: CASSAISGVETQYF.

This clonotype was observed a handful of times. The V gene is TRBV20-1, the J gene TRBJ2-1; 8 bases align to TRBD2. From germline, CDR1 is DFQATT and CDR2 SNEGSKA (reference sequence). The CDR3 extends over 14 amino acids. The V segment lost 4 bases and the J segment 4 bases; nucleotides outside the gene matches: 6. The CDR3 here is CSAMSLAGYNEQFF. The CDR3 DNA reads TGCAGTGCTATGAGTCTAGCGGGTTACAATGAGCAGTTCTTC.

Of note for this clonotype: The conserved final phenylalanine or tryptophan is absent from the CDR3, which likely points to a read error. This sequence joins TRBV10-3 and TRBJ1-6; TRBD1 agrees at 7 bases. Germline lookup yields CDR1 ENHRY and CDR2 SYGVKD. The CDR3 loop spans 14 amino acids. V gave up 2 bases and J gave up 7 bases; unmatched junction bases: 2. CDR3 DNA sequence: TGTGCCATCAGTGAGGCGACAGGGAATTCACCCCTCCACTCT. Protein product: CAISEATGNSPLHS.

This clonotype occurred many times. The rearrangement joins TRBV6-1 to TRBJ2-7; the D gene is possibly TRBD2 (6 bases). CDR3 length equals 18 residues. CDR1 is MNHNS and CDR2 is SASEGT in the germline V gene. V dropped 2 bases and J dropped 0 bases, with 20 bases sitting between them. The CDR3 protein is CASSESRRGRFFSYEQYF. The DNA for the CDR3 is TGTGCCAGCAGTGAAAGCCGGCGGGGCAGGTTCTTCTCCTACGAGCAGTACTTC.

In this sample, this clonotype turned up many times. The chain has TRBV28 and TRBJ2-3; TRBD1 matches 9 bases. The CDR3 totals 16 residues. CDR1 is MDHEN and CDR2 is SYDVKM in the germline V gene. J gave up 3 bases and V 6 bases, and 10 bases lay outside the gene matches. The CDR3 nucleotides read TGTGCCAGCAGACTTATAAGGACAGGGGTAACAGATACGCAGTATTTT. It translates to CASRLIRTGVTDTQYF.

Concerning this clonotype itself: Since a much larger clone is just one base distant, this may be a read error. The chain uses TRBV18 and TRBJ1-4, with D perhaps TRBD1 (6 bases). Trimming stripped 2 bases from V and 10 bases from J, with 17 bases between. In germline, CDR1 is KGHSH, CDR2 LQKENI. The CDR3 covers 15 residues. In DNA, the CDR3 is TGTGCCAGCTCACCATCGGACAGTGAGCGAGGAAAACTGTTTTTT. Its translation is CASSPSDSERGKLFF. Full variable domain (remainder filled in from reference TRBV18 and TRBJ1-4): NAGVMQNPRHLVRRRGQEARLRCSPMKGHSHVYWYRQLPEEGLKFMVYLQKENIIDESGMPKERFSAEFPKEGPSILRIQQVVRGDSAAYFCASSPSDSERGKLFFGSGTQLSVL.

The sample holds many counts of this clonotype. J is TRBJ2-7 and V is TRBV20-1; 11 positions agree with TRBD2. CDR3 length: 14 amino acids. Germline V gene sequence: CDR1 DFQATT, CDR2 SNEGSKA (reference sequence). The junction had 9 bases not matched to a gene; V was cut back by 6 bases and J by 5 bases. The DNA for the CDR3 is TGCAGTGCGGAGAGACTAGCGGGACCCAACGAGCAGTACTTC. It codes for CSAERLAGPNEQYF.

This clonotype occurred many times. The gene calls are TRBV11-3 and TRBJ2-1; 9 bases map to TRBD2. Germline CDR1 and CDR2: SGHNT and YENEEA. Trimming at V came to 0 bases and at J to 6 bases, leaving 12 bases not matched to a gene. This CDR3 has 18 residues. CDR3 in DNA: TGTGCCAGCAGCTTAGACCTTACGTGGCGGGAGGGCGGCAATGAGCAGTTCTTC. Its translation is CASSLDLTWREGGNEQFF. Using reference TRBV11-3 and TRBJ2-1 for the parts outside the CDR3, the full variable domain is EAGVVQSPRYKIIEKKQPVAFWCNPISGHNTLYWYLQNLGQGPELLIRYENEEAVDDSQLPKDRFSAERLKGVDSTLKIQPAELGDSAVYLCASSLDLTWREGGNEQFFGPGTRLTVL.

This clonotype was detected many times. The chain recombines TRBV3-1 with TRBJ1-1, with D perhaps TRBD1 (5 bases). V shed 1 base and J shed 8 bases, with 26 bases lying between them. Germline CDR1 LGHDT, CDR2 YNNKEL (reference sequence). This CDR3 contains 18 residues. The CDR3 DNA follows: TGTGCCAGCAGCCAAGCGGGGGGATTTGAGAAAACTCATGCGGAAGCTTTCTTT. The encoded protein is CASSQAGGFEKTHAEAFF.

This clonotype has at least ten counts. The CDR3 DNA reads TGTGCCATCACAATAGGGGGGGGCGACACTGAAGCTTTCTTT. It specifies CAITIGGGDTEAFF. The J gene is TRBJ1-1, the V gene TRBV10-3; D is possibly TRBD1 (6 bases). The V and J ends lost 7 bases and 3 bases respectively, with 15 bases between them. This CDR3 is built from 14 residues. Germline CDR1 and CDR2: ENHRY and SYGVKD.

In its sample, this clonotype was seen a few times. The V and J genes are TRBV14 and TRBJ1-2, with 8 positions matching TRBD1. The CDR3 length is 14 residues. CDR1 is SGHDN, CDR2 FVKESK, per germline. Germline trimming cut 3 bases from V and 4 bases from J; bases unmatched to any gene: 4. DNA for the CDR3: TGTGCCAGCAGCCAGGAGGACAGGGTCTATGGCTACACCTTC. The encoded protein is CASSQEDRVYGYTF.

This clonotype came up a few times. One junction end disagrees with the germline gene, perhaps due to a read error. CDR3 sequence: CASGLGQGGNIQYF. CDR3 nucleotides: TGTGCCAGCGGCTTGGGACAGGGTGGAAACATTCAGTACTTC. The chain employs TRBV13 and TRBJ2-4; 9 bases are a match to TRBD1. Germline V lookup: CDR1 PRHDT, CDR2 FYEKMQ (reference sequence). This CDR3 contains 14 residues.

The table lists this clonotype with many counts. The rearrangement uses TRBV24-1 and TRBJ2-1, with 7 bases identical to TRBD1. The V gene end was trimmed by 5 bases and the J gene end by 8 bases; junction bases not matched to a gene: 8. Germline V CDR1 and CDR2: KGHDR, SFDVKD. The CDR3 is 14 amino acids. DNA of the CDR3: TGTGCCACCAGTGTCGGACAGGCTGTCGATGAGCAGTTCTTC. As protein: CATSVGQAVDEQFF.